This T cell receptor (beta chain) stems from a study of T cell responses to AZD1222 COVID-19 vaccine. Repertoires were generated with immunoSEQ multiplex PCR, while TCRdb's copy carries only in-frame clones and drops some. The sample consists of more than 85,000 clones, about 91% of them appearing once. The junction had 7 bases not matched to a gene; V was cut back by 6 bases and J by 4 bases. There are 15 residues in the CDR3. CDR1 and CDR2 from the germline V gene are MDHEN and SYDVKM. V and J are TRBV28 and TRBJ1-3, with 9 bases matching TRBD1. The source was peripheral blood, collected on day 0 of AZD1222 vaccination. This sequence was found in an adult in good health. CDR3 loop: CASSRIQGAGNTIYF. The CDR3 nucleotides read TGTGCCAGCAGCCGGATACAGGGGGCCGGAAACACCATATATTTT.